This T cell receptor beta chain was documented in a study of cytomegalovirus exposure and HLA in healthy donors. Study at large: Researchers found that 81% of 398 genotyped donors fell within the Caucasian-associated ancestry cluster.

The donors gave bone marrow, and they were healthy. 13 Jbeta primers and 60 Vbeta primers were used for the PCR. Libraries were prepared by immunoSEQ multiplex PCR; TCRdb keeps only in-frame clonotypes and omits some of them. The sample lists some 130,000 clones, 60% to 85% occurring once. The CDR3 totals 14 residues. V lost 8 bases and J lost 5; bases outside the gene matches: 10. Per the germline V gene, CDR1 is MNHEY and CDR2 is SVGAGI. The TCR originated in a woman in her twenties or thirties in good health and CMV-seropositive. The V and J genes are TRBV6-5 and TRBJ1-1; 8 bases match TRBD1. The specimen was PBMCs. The CDR3 here is CASPRAGGDTEAFF. Here the CDR3 DNA reads TGTGCCAGCCCCCGGGCAGGGGGCGATACTGAAGCTTTCTTT.